This T cell receptor (beta chain) was observed in a study of metastatic and nonmetastatic thyroid tumors. Study-wide background: From malignant and benign thyroid patients, repertoires in blood and in tumor or nodule tissue were compared. Study findings and constraints: Malignant thyroid tumors reportedly exceeded benign nodules significantly in TCR beta diversity, with the difference appearing in blood and tumor.

With 6 bases removed from V and 1 base from J, the gap between germline ends came to 15 bases. The CDR3 spans 15 residues. Germline CDR1 is MDHEN and CDR2 is SYDVKM. Worth noting for this clone: Antigen: not known.

Under the authors' procedure: The study took CDR3 differences across clinicopathological groups and made a distant-metastasis classifier for papillary thyroid cancer from them. Through MiXCR, TCRdb re-clonotyped the PCR reads. TCRdb assigned the V and J calls; the authors' analysis was not used. Of just under 20,000 clones listed, over 20% are singletons. Every patient was untreated before thyroid surgery. The gene calls are TRBV28 and TRBJ1-1, with D uncertain. This receptor was identified in a male donor with papillary thyroid cancer or a benign thyroid nodule (not recorded which). Some clones in this sample may be carry-over from other donors' samples. Sequencing was performed on tumor tissue. The DNA of the CDR3 is TGTGCCAGCAGCAACCCTGGCCATGGGAACACTGAAGCTTTCTTT. Encoded protein: CASSNPGHGNTEAFF.